Presented here are 31 T cell receptor beta chains from one specimen sequenced in a study of cytomegalovirus exposure and HLA in healthy donors. Measured with immunoSEQ multiplex PCR; TCRdb has only the in-frame clones, and not every one. The table shows under 150,000 clones, with approximately 86% occurring only once. Sequenced: PBMCs. These TCRs come from a man between 18 and 35 years old in good health and CMV-seropositive.

The genes are TRBV7-9 and TRBJ2-7; D uncertain. The CDR3 runs to 13 residues. CDR1 is SEHNR, CDR2 FQNEAQ, per germline (reference sequence). With 1 base removed from V and 4 bases from J, the gap between germline ends came to 8 bases. The CDR3 nucleotides read TGTGCCAGCAGCTTAGGTTCCAGGTACGAGCAGTACTTC. It encodes CASSLGSRYEQYF.

The chain links TRBV4-1 to TRBJ2-7; 7 nucleotides agree with TRBD1. V shed 4 bases and J 7 bases; nucleotides not matched to a gene: 10. Germline V lookup: CDR1 MGHRA, CDR2 YSYEKL. There are 14 residues in the CDR3. The CDR3 protein is CASSLRTTGSEQYF. CDR3 coding DNA: TGCGCCAGCAGCCTAAGAACGACAGGGTCAGAGCAGTACTTC.

V is TRBV14 and J is TRBJ2-3; 16 bases line up with TRBD2. There are 21 residues in the CDR3. CDR1 and CDR2 (germline): SGHDN, FVKESK. With 1 base clipped from V and 6 bases from J, the junction kept 16 bases outside the gene matches. The CDR3 bases are TGTGCCAGCAGCCAAGTCCATCCGGGACTAGCGGGAGGGCCGAGACGGGATACGCAGTATTTT. Translated, it gives CASSQVHPGLAGGPRRDTQYF. Filled out from reference TRBV14 and TRBJ2-3, the complete variable domain reads EAGVTQFPSHSVIEKGQTVTLRCDPISGHDNLYWYRRVMGKEIKFLLHFVKESKQDESGMPNNRFLAERTGGTYSTLKVQPAELEDSGVYFCASSQVHPGLAGGPRRDTQYFGPGTRLTVL.

The V call is TRBV19, the J call TRBJ1-2, with D perhaps TRBD1 (6 bases). V lost 2 bases and J 8 bases, leaving 9 bases between the germline ends. From germline, CDR1 is LNHDA and CDR2 SQIVND (reference sequence). The CDR3 extends over 12 amino acids. The CDR3 here is CASSIRGSGYTF. The CDR3 DNA follows: TGTGCCAGTAGTATAAGGGGGTCGGGCTACACCTTC.

CDR3 in DNA: TGTGCCAGCAGCTTAGGAGTGCGGAGGGAAGCTTTCTTT. The encoded protein is CASSLGVRREAFF. The rearrangement uses TRBV7-6 and TRBJ1-1; D is uncertain. Per the germline V gene, CDR1 is SGHVS and CDR2 is FNYEAQ. There are 13 residues in the CDR3. Trimming left V 1 base short and J 8 bases short, with 11 bases between.

The chain links TRBV9 to TRBJ2-2; 9 bases fit TRBD2. Trimming cost V 6 bases and J 5 bases; bases outside gene matches: 8. Germline CDR1 reads SGDLS; CDR2 reads YYNGEE. The CDR3 sequence is 15 residues long. CDR3 protein: CASNRGTSRTGELFF. CDR3 DNA: TGTGCCAGCAACCGAGGGACTAGCAGAACCGGGGAGCTGTTTTTT.

CDR3 nucleotide sequence: TGCGCCAGCAGCTTGGCGGGGCAGGGGGTCGGCTACGAGCAGTACTTC. This sequence encodes CASSLAGQGVGYEQYF. The rearrangement uses TRBV5-1 and TRBJ2-7; 7 positions agree with TRBD1. Trimming at V came to 0 bases and at J to 3 bases, leaving 9 bases not matched to a gene. The CDR3 covers 16 residues. The germline V gene encodes CDR1 SGHRS and CDR2 YFSETQ.

The chain joins TRBV7-6 to TRBJ2-3; no firm D call. Trimming shortened V by 3 bases and J by 12 bases, and 13 bases separated the two germline ends. CDR1 and CDR2 (germline): SGHVS, FNYEAQ. This CDR3 has 12 residues. The CDR3 protein is CASSFSSRIQYF. The CDR3 DNA is TGTGCCAGCAGCTTCAGTTCTAGGATCCAGTATTTT.

This rearrangement joins TRBV5-1 to TRBJ1-1; 9 nucleotides match TRBD1. The CDR3 runs to 16 residues. Germline trimming cut 1 base from V and 5 bases from J; bases unmatched to any gene: 9. Germline loops: CDR1 SGHRS, CDR2 YFSETQ. The CDR3 DNA sequence: TGCGCCAGCAGCTTGAGACCGGGACAGGGATATACTGAAGCTTTCTTT. Translation gives CASSLRPGQGYTEAFF.

V and J are TRBV7-9 and TRBJ1-1; 8 nucleotides match TRBD1. The CDR3 length is 15 residues. Germline lookup yields CDR1 SEHNR and CDR2 FQNEAQ (reference sequence). The junction had 3 bases not matched to a gene; V was cut back by 1 base and J by 2 bases. The CDR3 sequence: CASSLGSGGNTEAFF. The CDR3 DNA reads as TGTGCCAGCAGCTTAGGCTCAGGGGGCAACACTGAAGCTTTCTTT.

The chain is built from TRBV12-5 and TRBJ2-7, with TRBD2 as a possible D gene (6 bases). V was pared by 4 bases and J by 3 bases, with 13 bases between. The CDR3 runs to 14 residues. Per germline, CDR1 LGHNT and CDR2 FRNRAP. The CDR3 DNA reads TGTGCTAGTGGTTATAGCGGCAGTAGCTACGAGCAGTACTTC. This translates into CASGYSGSSYEQYF.

V and J are TRBV19 and TRBJ2-5; 7 positions agree with TRBD2. CDR1 and CDR2 from the germline V gene are LNHDA and SQIVND (reference sequence). Unmatched junction bases numbered 14, after V lost 3 bases and J lost 4 bases. This CDR3 spans 17 amino acids. The CDR3 DNA is TGTGCCAGTAGTATGGGCCGTCTAGCGGTCCGCGGAGAGACCCAGTACTTC. Amino acid sequence: CASSMGRLAVRGETQYF.

This CDR3 is CASSPTSGNYEQYF. The DNA of the CDR3 is TGTGCCAGCAGCCCGACTAGCGGGAACTACGAGCAGTACTTC. The chain carries TRBV6-5 and TRBJ2-7, with 11 bases fitting TRBD2. Germline V gene lookup returns CDR1 MNHEY and CDR2 SVGAGI. The CDR3 runs 14 residues. Trimming took 6 bases from V and 3 from J; bases not matched to a gene: 4.

The chain links TRBV6-1 to TRBJ2-7, with TRBD2 as a possible D gene (5 bases). The CDR3 runs to 13 residues. Germline CDR1 and CDR2: MNHNS and SASEGT. The V gene lost 3 bases and the J gene lost 7 bases, with 13 bases spanning the gap. The chain's CDR3 is CASSEAGRREQYF. The CDR3 DNA is TGTGCCAGCAGTGAGGCAGGTCGGAGGGAGCAGTACTTC.

This chain uses TRBV25-1 with TRBJ2-1; D is perhaps TRBD2 (6 bases). Trimming took off 1 base at V and 2 bases at J, with 12 bases between the two ends. CDR3 length: 16 residues. Germline-derived CDR1 and CDR2 are MGHDK and SYGVNS. The CDR3 sequence is CASSEWQGGAYNEQFF. CDR3 in DNA: TGTGCCAGCAGTGAATGGCAGGGAGGTGCCTACAATGAGCAGTTCTTC. The full variable domain, rest sourced from reference TRBV25-1 and TRBJ2-1, is EADIYQTPRYLVIGTGKKITLECSQTMGHDKMYWYQQDPGMELHLIHYSYGVNSTEKGDLSSESTVSRIRTEHFPLTLESARPSHTSQYLCASSEWQGGAYNEQFFGPGTRLTVL.

The V gene is TRBV19, the J gene TRBJ1-1, with 7 bases matching TRBD1. J gave up 0 bases and V 5 bases, and 6 bases lay outside the gene matches. This CDR3 is 15 amino acids long. Germline assignment: CDR1 LNHDA and CDR2 SQIVND (reference sequence). The DNA of the CDR3 is TGTGCCAGTAGTCCGCGGGGACAGCTGAACACTGAAGCTTTCTTT. Translation: CASSPRGQLNTEAFF.

V is TRBV10-2 and J is TRBJ2-3; D gene uncertain. V was shortened by 9 bases and J by 0 bases, with 13 bases between the two germline ends. Germline-derived CDR1 and CDR2 are WSHSY and SAAADI. This CDR3 is built from 14 residues. As DNA, the CDR3 is TGCGCCAGTGACACGGATTTTAGCACAGATACGCAGTATTTT. It is translated as CASDTDFSTDTQYF.

The chain links TRBV4-1 to TRBJ2-2, with 9 nucleotides matching TRBD1. V shed 1 base and J 4 bases; nucleotides not matched to a gene: 4. The CDR3 runs to 16 residues. Looked up from germline, CDR1 is MGHRA and CDR2 is YSYEKL. Here the CDR3 reads CASSQGGQGRTGELFF. CDR3 in DNA: TGCGCCAGCAGCCAAGGAGGACAGGGGCGCACCGGGGAGCTGTTTTTT.

The chain combines TRBV29-1 with TRBJ2-7; 7 positions agree with TRBD2. The length of the CDR3 is 13 residues. V shed 5 bases and J 0 bases; nucleotides not matched to a gene: 4. Germline V lookup: CDR1 SQVTM, CDR2 ANQGSEA. The CDR3 DNA follows: TGCAGCGTTTGGAGCGGGGCCTCCTACGAGCAGTACTTC. It codes for CSVWSGASYEQYF.

The rearrangement links TRBV5-1 to TRBJ2-3, with 12 bases fitting TRBD2. V was pared by 0 bases and J by 0 bases, with 2 bases of the junction left unmatched. The CDR3 spans 17 residues. The V gene's germline CDR1 is SGHRS and CDR2 YFSETQ. The CDR3 nucleotides read TGCGCCAGCAGCTTGGGGACTAGCGGGACTAGCACAGATACGCAGTATTTT. Translating gives CASSLGTSGTSTDTQYF.

The rearrangement links TRBV29-1 to TRBJ2-7; D is uncertain. Germline loops: CDR1 SQVTM, CDR2 ANQGSEA. The germline V and J ends were trimmed by 5 bases and 1 base, with 21 bases remaining between them. This CDR3 has 16 amino acids. The CDR3, as DNA: TGCAGCGTTTCTGGTATGGTTGGCGGCCAATCCTACGAGCAGTACTTC. As protein: CSVSGMVGGQSYEQYF.

V and J are TRBV7-9 and TRBJ2-2; 8 nucleotides align to TRBD2. With V trimmed by 5 bases and J by 4 bases, 9 bases remained unmatched. This CDR3 is 16 amino acids long. Germline V lookup: CDR1 SEHNR, CDR2 FQNEAQ (reference sequence). As DNA, the CDR3 is TGTGCCAGCAGCGGGAGGGTAGCGGGGAGCACCGGGGAGCTGTTTTTT. Residues: CASSGRVAGSTGELFF.

V usage is TRBV19 and J usage is TRBJ1-5; D unresolved. Germline V CDR1 and CDR2: LNHDA, SQIVND (reference sequence). Trimming left V 3 bases short and J 1 base short, with 7 bases between. The CDR3 extends over 14 amino acids. In nucleotides, the CDR3 is TGTGCCAGTAGTATCGAGGGCAGCAATCAGCCCCAGCATTTT. It translates to CASSIEGSNQPQHF.

The chain uses TRBV13 and TRBJ2-5; TRBD1 matches 9 bases. Germline lookup yields CDR1 PRHDT and CDR2 FYEKMQ (reference sequence). The J segment lost 4 bases and the V segment lost 5 bases, leaving 5 bases of the junction unmatched. CDR3 length equals 14 residues. CDR3 residues: CASSRTDRGETQYF. In nucleotides, the CDR3 is TGTGCCAGCAGCAGAACGGACAGGGGAGAGACCCAGTACTTC.

This rearrangement joins TRBV11-2 to TRBJ2-7; the D gene is possibly TRBD1 (5 bases). CDR1 and CDR2 from the germline V gene are SGHAT and FQNNGV. Trimming shortened V by 2 bases and J by 4 bases, and 9 bases separated the two germline ends. CDR3 length: 13 residues. Here the CDR3 reads CASSLLTGYEQYF. The CDR3 DNA follows: TGTGCCAGCAGCTTACTAACAGGATACGAGCAGTACTTC.

This chain connects TRBV19 to TRBJ2-2; possibly TRBD1 for D (6 bases). The germline V and J ends were trimmed by 4 bases and 4 bases, with 13 bases remaining between them. CDR1 is LNHDA and CDR2 is SQIVND in the germline V gene (reference sequence). The CDR3 loop spans 15 amino acids. CDR3 bases: TGTGCCAGTAGTACCCTAACCAGGGGCACCGGGGAGCTGTTTTTT. This codes for CASSTLTRGTGELFF.

The chain employs TRBV6-1 and TRBJ1-2, with 8 positions matching TRBD1. The germline V gene encodes CDR1 MNHNS and CDR2 SASEGT. The V segment lost 1 base and the J segment 2 bases; nucleotides outside the gene matches: 0. CDR3 length equals 14 residues. In DNA form, the CDR3 reads TGTGCCAGCAGTGAAGGACAGGGGAACTATGGCTACACCTTC. Protein sequence: CASSEGQGNYGYTF.

This chain links TRBV5-1 with TRBJ2-3; D is perhaps TRBD1 (6 bases). The CDR3 totals 15 residues. Germline V gives CDR1 SGHRS, CDR2 YFSETQ. V was cut by 2 bases and J by 0 bases, with 10 bases left in between. The CDR3 is CASSFSGDSTDTQYF. CDR3 nucleotide sequence: TGCGCCAGCAGCTTCTCAGGGGATAGCACAGATACGCAGTATTTT.

The CDR3 sequence is CASSLGTGGDETQYF. For the CDR3, the DNA is TGTGCCAGCAGCTTAGGAACAGGGGGCGATGAGACCCAGTACTTC. The rearrangement links TRBV7-9 to TRBJ2-5, with TRBD1 matching 9 bases. Per germline, CDR1 SEHNR and CDR2 FQNEAQ (reference sequence). V lost 1 base to trimming and J lost 5 bases; unmatched junction nucleotides: 5. This CDR3 has 15 amino acids.

The chain uses TRBV29-1 and TRBJ2-1, with D perhaps TRBD1 (7 bases). V was clipped by 7 bases and J by 7 bases, with 20 bases between them. Germline V gene lookup returns CDR1 SQVTM and CDR2 ANQGSEA. The CDR3 sequence is 14 residues long. Here the CDR3 reads CSAPQGGFRNEQFF. In DNA form, the CDR3 reads TGCAGCGCCCCGCAGGGGGGATTCAGAAATGAGCAGTTCTTC.

Of note for this clone: One junction end disagrees with the germline gene, perhaps due to a read error. CDR3 sequence: CASTLILAGGELIGTYNEQFF. The CDR3 DNA is TGTGCCAGCACCTTAATCTTAGCGGGGGGGGAACTGATCGGAACTTACAATGAGCAGTTCTTC. V gene TRBV7-8 combines with J gene TRBJ2-1; 11 bases match TRBD2. The CDR3 runs to 21 residues. Per germline, CDR1 SGHVS and CDR2 FQNEAQ.